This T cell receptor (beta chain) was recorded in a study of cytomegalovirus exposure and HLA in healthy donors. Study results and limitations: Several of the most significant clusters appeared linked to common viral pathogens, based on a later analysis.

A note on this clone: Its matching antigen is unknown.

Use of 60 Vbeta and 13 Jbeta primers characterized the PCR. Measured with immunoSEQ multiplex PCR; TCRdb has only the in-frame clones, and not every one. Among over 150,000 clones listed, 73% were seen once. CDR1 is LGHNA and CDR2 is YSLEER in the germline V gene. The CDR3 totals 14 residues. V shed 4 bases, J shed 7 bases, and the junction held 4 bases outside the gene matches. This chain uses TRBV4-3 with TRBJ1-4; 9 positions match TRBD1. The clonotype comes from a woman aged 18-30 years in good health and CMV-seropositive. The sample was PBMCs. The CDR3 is CASSLRTGVEKLFF. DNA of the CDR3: TGCGCCAGCAGCCTCAGGACAGGGGTTGAAAAACTGTTTTTT.